What follows are 28 T cell receptor beta chains derived from one specimen sequenced in a study of CD4 T cells in relation to SARS-CoV-2 and coronaviruses. These receptors lack a known antigen. Generated by immunoSEQ multiplex PCR, the TCRdb table keeps only in-frame clones and is missing some. The sample comprises some 16,000 clones, approximately 80% of which are singletons, and roughly 10% rests with the top ten. Unexposed donor CD4+ T cells date from 2011-2018, before the COVID-19 pandemic. Isolation of CD4+ T cells took place after 10 days in culture. The material sequenced was CD4+ T cells from PBMCs, cultured in vitro. These receptors all come from a human donor in good health.

The J gene is TRBJ2-7, the V gene TRBV4-1; possibly TRBD2 for D (6 bases). This CDR3 region has 16 residues. V lost 4 bases and J 3 bases, leaving 19 bases between the germline ends. Per the germline V gene, CDR1 is MGHRA and CDR2 is YSYEKL. The CDR3: CASSRRMGLGGYEQYF. Here the CDR3 DNA reads TGCGCCAGCAGCCGACGAATGGGACTCGGTGGCTACGAGCAGTACTTC.

The chain carries TRBV4-1 and TRBJ1-4, with no clear D. The V and J ends lost 1 base and 0 bases respectively, with 9 bases between them. The CDR3 loop spans 16 amino acids. The V gene's germline CDR1 is MGHRA and CDR2 YSYEKL. DNA of the CDR3: TGCGCCAGCAGCCAAGTCCCAGGAGCAACTAATGAAAAACTGTTTTTT. This translates into CASSQVPGATNEKLFF.

V is TRBV14 and J is TRBJ1-2; unclear D gene. Per germline, CDR1 SGHDN and CDR2 FVKESK. V gave up 0 bases and J gave up 3 bases, with 5 bases separating them. The CDR3 has 13 residues. The CDR3 DNA is TGTGCCAGCAGCCAAGACGCCGACTATGGCTACACCTTC. It yields the protein CASSQDADYGYTF.

The CDR3 loop is CAISEGIWGEQYF. The CDR3 DNA follows: TGTGCCATCAGTGAGGGCATATGGGGGGAGCAGTACTTC. V usage is TRBV10-3 and J usage is TRBJ2-7; D possibly uses TRBD1 or TRBD2 (5 bases each). Germline V CDR1 and CDR2: ENHRY, SYGVKD. The CDR3 extends over 13 amino acids. Trimming cost V 2 bases and J 7 bases, with 12 bases left between them.

The chain employs TRBV2 and TRBJ1-2; weak D call: TRBD1 (5 bases). The V end lost 8 bases, the J end lost 6 bases, and 16 bases lay between the germline ends. CDR1 and CDR2 (germline): SNHLY, FYNNEI. This CDR3 contains 13 residues. For the CDR3, the DNA is TGTGCCAGCCGCATCGGGGGGGGTGATGGCTACACCTTC. The encoded protein is CASRIGGGDGYTF.

This clone was counted once. The chain is built from TRBV13 and TRBJ1-1; D is unclear. With 5 bases removed from V and 1 base from J, the gap between germline ends came to 8 bases. The CDR3 is made up of 13 amino acids. Germline V gene data show CDR1 as PRHDT and CDR2 as FYEKMQ (reference sequence). CDR3 loop: CASSRLGNTEAFF. The CDR3 DNA follows: TGTGCCAGCAGCCGCCTGGGGAACACTGAAGCTTTCTTT.

The rearrangement joins TRBV7-9 to TRBJ2-7, with 8 bases aligning to TRBD1. The CDR3 loop spans 14 amino acids. V was clipped by 5 bases and J by 2 bases; unmatched bases: 5. Looked up from germline, CDR1 is SEHNR and CDR2 is FQNEAQ (reference sequence). The CDR3: CASSLGQGAYEQYF. For the CDR3, the DNA is TGTGCCAGCAGCCTAGGACAGGGAGCCTACGAGCAGTACTTC. The variable domain in full, with the rest retrieved from reference TRBV7-9 and TRBJ2-7, is DTGVSQNPRHKITKRGQNVTFRCDPISEHNRLYWYRQTLGQGPEFLTYFQNEAQLEKSRLLSDRFSAERPKGSFSTLEIQRTEQGDSAMYLCASSLGQGAYEQYFGPGTRLTVT.

CDR3 in DNA: TGCGCCAGCAGCCAGAGGGGACTAGCGGGATCGACAGATACGCAGTATTTT. It yields the protein CASSQRGLAGSTDTQYF. The rearrangement joins TRBV4-1 to TRBJ2-3, with TRBD2 identical over 13 bases. The CDR3 is 17 amino acids. The trim removed 3 bases at V and 3 bases at J, leaving 6 bases unmatched. Germline V CDR1 and CDR2: MGHRA, YSYEKL.

The V and J genes are TRBV10-1 and TRBJ2-2; perhaps TRBD1 as D (6 bases). The germline V gene encodes CDR1 WNHNN and CDR2 SYGVQD (reference sequence). The ends were cut back, 11 bases at V and 4 bases at J, with 29 bases in the middle. The CDR3 has 18 amino acids. CDR3 sequence: CAVKLEVDRPGSTGELFF. CDR3 DNA: TGCGCCGTAAAACTAGAAGTCGACAGGCCTGGGAGCACCGGGGAGCTGTTTTTT.

V usage is TRBV7-2 and J usage is TRBJ2-3, with D perhaps TRBD2 (7 bases). This CDR3 has 15 residues. Germline-derived CDR1 and CDR2 are SGHTA and FQGNSA. V was cut by 6 bases and J by 3 bases, with 16 bases left in between. CDR3 nucleotides: TGTGCCAGCAGACTAGGGGGGCGGGAGACAGATACGCAGTATTTT. Protein sequence: CASRLGGRETDTQYF.

The V and J genes are TRBV7-9 and TRBJ1-2; no reliable D call. With 1 base removed from V and 1 base from J, the gap between germline ends came to 7 bases. Looked up from germline, CDR1 is SEHNR and CDR2 is FQNEAQ (reference sequence). This CDR3 is 14 amino acids long. CDR3 DNA: TGTGCCAGCAGCTTAGAGGGCCATAACTATGGCTACACCTTC. This sequence encodes CASSLEGHNYGYTF.

The chain carries TRBV5-1 and TRBJ2-7; 10 bases agree with TRBD2. J gave up 5 bases and V 0 bases, and 2 bases lay outside the gene matches. This CDR3 comprises 14 residues. CDR1 and CDR2 (germline): SGHRS, YFSETQ. The CDR3 here is CASSLVGTSDEQYF. The CDR3 region has the DNA TGCGCCAGCAGCTTGGTTGGGACTAGCGACGAGCAGTACTTC.

This clone was seen only a few times. The chain recombines TRBV2 with TRBJ1-1; D remains unclear. This CDR3 has 15 amino acids. The V end lost 7 bases, the J end lost 4 bases, and 19 bases lay between the germline ends. CDR1 SNHLY and CDR2 FYNNEI come from the germline V gene. The CDR3 loop is CASNAFLGGGTEAFF. The CDR3 DNA reads as TGTGCCAGCAACGCGTTCCTGGGAGGTGGCACTGAAGCTTTCTTT.

In this sample, this clone turned up a few times. The rearrangement joins TRBV19 to TRBJ2-7; 10 nucleotides line up with TRBD1. The CDR3 contains 15 residues. The germline CDR1 and CDR2 sequences are LNHDA and SQIVND (reference sequence). V lost 10 bases to trimming and J lost 0 bases; unmatched junction nucleotides: 9. The CDR3 sequence: CATRPGQGFSYEQYF. The CDR3 DNA is TGTGCCACAAGGCCGGGACAGGGGTTCTCCTACGAGCAGTACTTC.

This clone showed up just a few times. The rearrangement uses TRBV11-2 and TRBJ1-2, with 7 nucleotides matching TRBD1. With V trimmed by 5 bases and J by 8 bases, 14 bases remained unmatched. CDR1 and CDR2 (germline): SGHAT, FQNNGV. The CDR3 covers 15 residues. Here the CDR3 DNA reads TGTGCCAGCAGCCCTACTAGGACAGGTTTTGTCGGCTACACCTTC. Protein product: CASSPTRTGFVGYTF. Together with reference TRBV11-2 and TRBJ1-2, the CDR3 gives the full variable domain: EAGVAQSPRYKIIEKRQSVAFWCNPISGHATLYWYQQILGQGPKLLIQFQNNGVVDDSQLPKDRFSAERLKGVDSTLKIQPAKLEDSAVYLCASSPTRTGFVGYTFGSGTRLTVV.

The chain employs TRBV6-6 and TRBJ2-7; 13 positions agree with TRBD2. J was trimmed by 3 bases and V by 5 bases; bases with no gene match: 1. The germline gives CDR1 MNHNY, CDR2 SVGAGI (reference sequence). The CDR3 extends over 14 amino acids. CDR3 sequence reads: CASSRTSGSYEQYF. CDR3 bases: TGTGCCAGCAGTAGGACTAGCGGGAGCTACGAGCAGTACTTC.

The chain couples TRBV7-5 to TRBJ1-2; TRBD1, the D gene given by the table, was not confirmed from the DNA. TRBV7-5 is labeled a pseudogene. The CDR3 is made up of 18 amino acids. This CDR3 reads CARSLANAGTGENYGYTF. The CDR3 region has the DNA TGTGCCAGAAGCTTAGCCAACGCCGGGACAGGGGAGAACTATGGCTACACCTTC.

This rearrangement joins TRBV6-2 or TRBV6-3 to TRBJ2-5, with D possibly being TRBD1 (6 bases). CDR3 length: 16 amino acids. The germline V gene encodes CDR1 MNHEY and CDR2 SVGEGT. Between the trimmed V and J ends, which lost 5 bases and 4 bases, there was a span of 20 bases. The CDR3 reads CASSADQQGIGETQYF. The CDR3 region has the DNA TGTGCCAGCAGTGCCGACCAACAGGGAATTGGAGAGACCCAGTACTTC.

The V and J genes are TRBV5-1 and TRBJ2-5; 9 bases map to TRBD1. This CDR3 is built from 14 residues. J gave up 3 bases and V 3 bases, and 3 bases lay outside the gene matches. The germline gives CDR1 SGHRS, CDR2 YFSETQ. The CDR3 loop is CASSSGQGEETQYF. The CDR3 DNA is TGCGCCAGCAGCTCGGGACAGGGTGAAGAGACCCAGTACTTC.

The rearrangement uses TRBV19 and TRBJ1-4, with 7 bases fitting TRBD1. Germline V gene data show CDR1 as LNHDA and CDR2 as SQIVND (reference sequence). The CDR3 runs to 14 residues. Losses at the gene ends were 4 bases for V and 1 base for J; bases not matched to a gene: 0. Here the CDR3 DNA reads TGTGCCAGTAGTACAGGGGGAACTAATGAAAAACTGTTTTTT. Amino acid sequence: CASSTGGTNEKLFF.

V and J are TRBV19 and TRBJ2-1, with 10 bases lining up with TRBD1. CDR3 size: 14 residues. With V trimmed by 2 bases and J by 7 bases, 2 bases remained unmatched. Germline CDR1 LNHDA, CDR2 SQIVND (reference sequence). Here the CDR3 reads CASSIMGQGNEQFF. The CDR3 DNA reads TGTGCCAGTAGTATAATGGGACAGGGGAATGAGCAGTTCTTC.

This clone was seen only once. CDR3 sequence: CASSFRSNQPQHF. The CDR3 DNA reads TGCGCCAGCAGCTTCCGTAGCAATCAGCCCCAGCATTTT. The rearrangement joins TRBV5-1 to TRBJ1-5; the D is unclear. CDR1 is SGHRS and CDR2 is YFSETQ in the germline V gene. The CDR3 contains 13 residues. V lost 2 bases to trimming and J lost 0 bases, with 3 bases between them.

The chain couples TRBV19 to TRBJ1-1; D is possibly TRBD1 (6 bases). CDR1 and CDR2 (germline): LNHDA, SQIVND (reference sequence). The CDR3 length is 17 residues. V lost 7 bases and J lost 0, with 21 bases in between. CDR3 residues: CASTPGTIIWVNTEAFF. Here the CDR3 DNA reads TGTGCCAGTACCCCGGGGACAATAATTTGGGTGAACACTGAAGCTTTCTTT. Drawing the rest from reference TRBV19 and TRBJ1-1, the complete variable domain is DGGITQSPKYLFRKEGQNVTLSCEQNLNHDAMYWYRQDPGQGLRLIYYSQIVNDFQKGDIAEGYSVSREKKESFPLTVTSAQKNPTAFYLCASTPGTIIWVNTEAFFGQGTRLTVV.

The V and J genes are TRBV2 and TRBJ2-7; 7 nucleotides line up with TRBD1. The junction had 4 bases not matched to a gene; V was cut back by 6 bases and J by 2 bases. The CDR3 loop spans 13 amino acids. The germline V gene has CDR1 SNHLY and CDR2 FYNNEI. The chain's CDR3 is CASRLQGTYEQYF. CDR3 bases: TGTGCCAGCAGACTACAGGGGACCTACGAGCAGTACTTC.

The chain carries TRBV6-5 and TRBJ2-6; no reliable D call. CDR1 and CDR2 from the germline V gene are MNHEY and SVGAGI. V was trimmed by 6 bases and J by 0 bases, leaving 9 bases between them. CDR3 size: 15 residues. The CDR3 nucleotides are TGTGCCAGCAGGGATCCATACTCTGGGGCCAACGTCCTGACTTTC. Protein sequence: CASRDPYSGANVLTF.

The chain uses TRBV4-3 and TRBJ2-7; 9 bases are shared with TRBD1. J was trimmed by 6 bases and V by 3 bases; bases with no gene match: 6. This CDR3 is 14 amino acids long. The germline V gene encodes CDR1 LGHNA and CDR2 YSLEER. The CDR3 nucleotides are TGCGCCAGCAGCCACCGGGACAGGGTCTCCGAGCAGTACTTC. This codes for CASSHRDRVSEQYF.

This sequence joins TRBV6-1 and TRBJ2-5; D is unclear. This CDR3 region has 15 residues. Germline loops: CDR1 MNHNS, CDR2 SASEGT. The V end was cut by 2 bases, the J end by 1 base, with 11 bases between. CDR3 sequence reads: CASSEYPTTQETQYF. CDR3 coding DNA: TGTGCCAGCAGTGAATATCCCACTACCCAAGAGACCCAGTACTTC.

The chain carries TRBV11-2 and TRBJ2-7, with 11 bases lining up with TRBD2. CDR1 and CDR2 from the germline V gene are SGHAT and FQNNGV. The J segment lost 3 bases and the V segment lost 4 bases, leaving 5 bases of the junction unmatched. This CDR3 region has 15 residues. The CDR3 region is CASSSQTSGNYEQYF. For the CDR3, the DNA is TGTGCCAGCAGCTCCCAGACTAGCGGGAACTACGAGCAGTACTTC.